This T cell receptor beta chain was captured in a study of shared clonotypes between healthy human individuals. As to this clone: The junction differs from germline at one of its ends, possibly a read error.

Here immunoSEQ multiplex PCR was the method, and the copy in TCRdb shows in-frame clones only, minus some. The sample consists of around 2.5 million clones, 93% of them appearing once. This CDR3 is built from 14 residues. CDR1 and CDR2 from the germline V gene are LNHDA and SQIVND (reference sequence). The rearrangement uses TRBV19 and TRBJ1-5, with D perhaps TRBD1 (5 bases). The receptor was derived from a man aged 18 to 29 in good health. Some clones in this sample may be carry-over from other donors' samples. The sequenced sample was naive CD4+ T cells from PBMCs. Stated subset: CD45RA+ positively selected. The CDR3 spells CASSLEWGEQPQHF. The CDR3 nucleotides are TGTGCCAGTAGTCTAGAATGGGGGGAACAGCCCCAGCATTTT.